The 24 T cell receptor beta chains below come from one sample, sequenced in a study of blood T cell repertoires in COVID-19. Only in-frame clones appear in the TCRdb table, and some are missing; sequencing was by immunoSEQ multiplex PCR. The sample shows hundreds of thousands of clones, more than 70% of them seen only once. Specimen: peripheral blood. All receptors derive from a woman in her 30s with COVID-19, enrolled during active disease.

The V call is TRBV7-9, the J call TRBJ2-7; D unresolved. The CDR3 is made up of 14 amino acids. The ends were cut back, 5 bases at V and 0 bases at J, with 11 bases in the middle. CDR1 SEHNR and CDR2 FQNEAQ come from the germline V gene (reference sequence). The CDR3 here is CASSDITASYEQYF. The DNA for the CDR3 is TGTGCCAGCAGCGACATAACCGCCTCCTACGAGCAGTACTTC.

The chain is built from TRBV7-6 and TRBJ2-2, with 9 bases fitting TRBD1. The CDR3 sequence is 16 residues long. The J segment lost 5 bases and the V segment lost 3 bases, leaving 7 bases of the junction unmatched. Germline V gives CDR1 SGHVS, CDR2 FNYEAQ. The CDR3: CASSLDRGSGTGELFF. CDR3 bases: TGTGCCAGCAGCTTGGACAGGGGTAGTGGGACCGGGGAGCTGTTTTTT. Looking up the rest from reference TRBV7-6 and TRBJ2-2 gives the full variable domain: GAGVSQSPRYKVTKRGQDVALRCDPISGHVSLYWYRQALGQGPEFLTYFNYEAQQDKSGLPNDRFSAERPEGSISTLTIQRTEQRDSAMYRCASSLDRGSGTGELFFGEGSRLTVL.

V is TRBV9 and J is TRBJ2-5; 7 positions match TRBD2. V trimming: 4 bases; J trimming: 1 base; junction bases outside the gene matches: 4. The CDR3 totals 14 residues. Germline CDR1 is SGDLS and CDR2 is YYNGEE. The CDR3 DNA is TGTGCCAGCAGCAGAGCGGGGACCCAAGAGACCCAGTACTTC. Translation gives CASSRAGTQETQYF.

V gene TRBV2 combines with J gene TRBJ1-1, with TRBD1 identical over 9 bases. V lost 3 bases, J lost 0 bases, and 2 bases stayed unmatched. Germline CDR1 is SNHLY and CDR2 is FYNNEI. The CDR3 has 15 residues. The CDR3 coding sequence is TGTGCCAGCAGTGACGGGACAGGGATGAACACTGAAGCTTTCTTT. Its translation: CASSDGTGMNTEAFF.

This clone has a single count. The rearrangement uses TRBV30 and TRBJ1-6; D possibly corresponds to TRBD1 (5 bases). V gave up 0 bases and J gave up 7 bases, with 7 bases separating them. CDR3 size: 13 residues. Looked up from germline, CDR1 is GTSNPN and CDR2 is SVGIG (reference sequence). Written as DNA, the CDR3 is TGTGCCTGGAGTGTAGGGGCCAATTCACCCCTCCACTTT. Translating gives CAWSVGANSPLHF.

The chain's CDR3 is CASTPTGGGTYGYTF. The CDR3 DNA reads as TGTGCCAGCACCCCAACAGGGGGGGGTACCTATGGCTACACCTTC. The rearrangement uses TRBV5-5 and TRBJ1-2; 8 nucleotides align to TRBD1. Germline V gives CDR1 SGHKS, CDR2 YYEKEE (reference sequence). The CDR3 loop spans 15 amino acids. Trimming at V came to 6 bases and at J to 4 bases, leaving 11 bases not matched to a gene.

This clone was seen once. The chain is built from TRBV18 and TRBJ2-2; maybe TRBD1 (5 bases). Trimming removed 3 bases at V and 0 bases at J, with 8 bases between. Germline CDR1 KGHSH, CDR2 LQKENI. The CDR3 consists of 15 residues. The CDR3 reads CASSPDNANTGELFF. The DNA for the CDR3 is TGTGCCAGCTCACCGGACAACGCGAACACCGGGGAGCTGTTTTTT.

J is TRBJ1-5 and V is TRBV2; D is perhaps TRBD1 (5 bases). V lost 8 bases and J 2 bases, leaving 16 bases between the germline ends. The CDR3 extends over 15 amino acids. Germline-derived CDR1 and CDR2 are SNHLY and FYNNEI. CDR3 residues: CASGSGRAGNQPQHF. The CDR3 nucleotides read TGTGCCAGCGGGTCGGGCAGGGCAGGCAATCAGCCCCAGCATTTT.

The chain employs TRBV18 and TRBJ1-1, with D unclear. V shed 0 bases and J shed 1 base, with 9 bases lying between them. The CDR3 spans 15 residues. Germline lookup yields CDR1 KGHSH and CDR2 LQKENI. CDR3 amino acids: CASSPPDTSNTEAFF. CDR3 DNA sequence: TGTGCCAGCTCACCACCCGACACCTCGAACACTGAAGCTTTCTTT.

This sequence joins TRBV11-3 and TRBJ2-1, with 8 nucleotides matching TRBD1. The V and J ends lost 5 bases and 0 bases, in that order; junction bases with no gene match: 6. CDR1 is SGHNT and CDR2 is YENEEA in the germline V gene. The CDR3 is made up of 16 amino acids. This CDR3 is CASSPRTGSSYNEQFF. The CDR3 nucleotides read TGTGCCAGCAGCCCCCGGACAGGGAGCTCCTACAATGAGCAGTTCTTC. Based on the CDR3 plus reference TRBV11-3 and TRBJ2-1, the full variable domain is EAGVVQSPRYKIIEKKQPVAFWCNPISGHNTLYWYLQNLGQGPELLIRYENEEAVDDSQLPKDRFSAERLKGVDSTLKIQPAELGDSAVYLCASSPRTGSSYNEQFFGPGTRLTVL.

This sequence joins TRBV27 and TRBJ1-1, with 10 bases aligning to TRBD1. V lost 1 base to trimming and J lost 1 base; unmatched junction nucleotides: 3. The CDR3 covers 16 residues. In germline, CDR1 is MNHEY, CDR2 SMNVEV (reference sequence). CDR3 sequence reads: CASSLWGQGRNTEAFF. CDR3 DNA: TGTGCCAGCAGTTTATGGGGACAGGGGAGGAACACTGAAGCTTTCTTT.

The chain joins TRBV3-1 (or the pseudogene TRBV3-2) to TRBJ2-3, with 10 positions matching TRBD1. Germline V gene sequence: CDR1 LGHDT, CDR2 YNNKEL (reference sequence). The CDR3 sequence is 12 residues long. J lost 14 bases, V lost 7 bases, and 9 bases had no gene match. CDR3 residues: CASMPPWDRGYF. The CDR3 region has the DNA TGTGCCAGCATGCCCCCGTGGGACAGGGGGTATTTT.

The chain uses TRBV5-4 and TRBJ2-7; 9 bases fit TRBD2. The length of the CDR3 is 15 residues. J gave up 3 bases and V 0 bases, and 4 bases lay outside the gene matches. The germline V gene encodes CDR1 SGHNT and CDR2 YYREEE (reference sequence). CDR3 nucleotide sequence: TGTGCCAGCAGCTTGGCCTCTAGCGGGAACTACGAGCAGTACGTC. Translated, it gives CASSLASSGNYEQYV.

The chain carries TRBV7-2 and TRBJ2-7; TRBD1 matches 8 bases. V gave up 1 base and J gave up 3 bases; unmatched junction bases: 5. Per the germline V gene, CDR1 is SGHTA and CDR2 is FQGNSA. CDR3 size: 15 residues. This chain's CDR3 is CASSLGAGGGYEQYF. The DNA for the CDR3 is TGTGCCAGCAGCTTAGGGGCAGGGGGCGGCTACGAGCAGTACTTC.

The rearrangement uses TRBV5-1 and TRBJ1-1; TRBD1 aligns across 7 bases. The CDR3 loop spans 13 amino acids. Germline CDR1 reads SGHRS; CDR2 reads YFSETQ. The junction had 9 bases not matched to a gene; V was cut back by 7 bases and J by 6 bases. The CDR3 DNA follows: TGCGCCAGCGGACCTCAGGGGGAGGCTGAAGCTTTCTTT. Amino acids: CASGPQGEAEAFF.

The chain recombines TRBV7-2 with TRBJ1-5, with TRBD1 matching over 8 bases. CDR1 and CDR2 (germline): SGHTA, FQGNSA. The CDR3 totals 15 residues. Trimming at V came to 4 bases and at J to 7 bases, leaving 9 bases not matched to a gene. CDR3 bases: TGTGCCAGCAGCTACGCAGGGGGCCGGGAGCAGCCCCAGCATTTT. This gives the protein CASSYAGGREQPQHF.

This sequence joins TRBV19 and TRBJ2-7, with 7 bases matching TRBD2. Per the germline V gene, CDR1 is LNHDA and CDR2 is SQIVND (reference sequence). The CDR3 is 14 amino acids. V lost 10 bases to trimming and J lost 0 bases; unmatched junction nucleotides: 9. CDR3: CATSLPGGSYEQYF. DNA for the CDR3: TGTGCCACTTCCCTCCCGGGGGGCTCCTACGAGCAGTACTTC.

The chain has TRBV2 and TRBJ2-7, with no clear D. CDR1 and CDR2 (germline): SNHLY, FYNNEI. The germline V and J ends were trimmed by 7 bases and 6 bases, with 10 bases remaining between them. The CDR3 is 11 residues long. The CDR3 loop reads CASNYDTEQYF. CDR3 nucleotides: TGTGCCAGCAATTACGACACCGAGCAGTACTTC.

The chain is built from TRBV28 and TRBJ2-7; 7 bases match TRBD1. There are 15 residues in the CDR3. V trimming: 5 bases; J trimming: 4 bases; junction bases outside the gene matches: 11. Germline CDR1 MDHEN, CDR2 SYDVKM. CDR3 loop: CASSPGTVSSYEQYF. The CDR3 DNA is TGTGCCAGCAGTCCCGGGACAGTCTCTTCTTACGAGCAGTACTTC.

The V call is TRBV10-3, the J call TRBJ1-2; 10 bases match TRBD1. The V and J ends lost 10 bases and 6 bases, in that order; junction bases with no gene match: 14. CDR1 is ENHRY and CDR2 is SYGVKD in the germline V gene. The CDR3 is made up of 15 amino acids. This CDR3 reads CATTPGGTGVNGYTF. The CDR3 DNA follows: TGTGCCACCACCCCCGGAGGGACAGGGGTTAATGGCTACACCTTC.

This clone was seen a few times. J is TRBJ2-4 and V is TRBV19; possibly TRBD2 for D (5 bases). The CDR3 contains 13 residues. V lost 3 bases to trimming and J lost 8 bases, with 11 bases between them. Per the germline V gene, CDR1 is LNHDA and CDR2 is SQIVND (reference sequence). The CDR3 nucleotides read TGTGCCAGTAGTATTGAGCGGCAACACATTCAGTACTTC. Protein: CASSIERQHIQYF.

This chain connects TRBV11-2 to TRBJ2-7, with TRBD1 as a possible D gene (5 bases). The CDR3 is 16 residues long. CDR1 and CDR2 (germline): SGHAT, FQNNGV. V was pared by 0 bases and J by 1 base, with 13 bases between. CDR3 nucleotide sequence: TGTGCCAGCAGCTTAGATAGCAGGGTGGGGTCCTACGAGCAGTACTTC. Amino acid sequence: CASSLDSRVGSYEQYF.

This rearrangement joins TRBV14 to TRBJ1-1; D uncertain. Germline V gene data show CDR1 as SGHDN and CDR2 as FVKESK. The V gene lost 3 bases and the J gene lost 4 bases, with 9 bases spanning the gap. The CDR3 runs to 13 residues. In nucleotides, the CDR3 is TGTGCCAGCAGCCAGCGATCCCGCACTGAAGCTTTCTTT. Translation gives CASSQRSRTEAFF.

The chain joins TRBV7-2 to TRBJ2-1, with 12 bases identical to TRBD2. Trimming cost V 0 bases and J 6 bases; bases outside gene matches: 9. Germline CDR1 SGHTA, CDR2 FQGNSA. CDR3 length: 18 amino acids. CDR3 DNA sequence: TGTGCCAGCAGCTTAGCGCCGTCTAGCGGGGGGGAAGGCAATGAGCAGTTCTTC. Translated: CASSLAPSSGGEGNEQFF.